This T cell receptor beta chain emerged from a study of blood T cell repertoires in COVID-19. In the study overall: The samples span acute and convalescent COVID-19 from the United States, Italy and Spain.

Sequenced by immunoSEQ multiplex PCR; TCRdb stores in-frame clones only, minus some. In the table there are about 130,000 clones, approximately 89% of which are singletons. Germline assignment: CDR1 SGHTS and CDR2 YDEGEE. The CDR3 totals 12 residues. V dropped 7 bases and J dropped 3 bases, with 9 bases sitting between them. This TCR was recovered from a human donor in a cohort sampled during active COVID-19. V and J are TRBV5-8 and TRBJ2-3; tentative D call: TRBD1 (6 bases). Sequencing was performed on peripheral blood. In DNA form, the CDR3 reads TGTGCCAGCCCGAGGGGGACAGATACGCAGTATTTT. This translates into CASPRGTDTQYF.